The clone carrying this T cell receptor beta chain appeared a few times. Its target is not known. This record comes from a study of response to subunit inactivated influenza vaccine. Findings of the study overall: Every seasonal influenza vaccination brings in few new T cells, the authors suggested.

TCRdb re-derived calls from the RT-PCR reads in MiXCR, one entry per CDR3 protein. Among about 520,000 distinct CDR3 sequences listed, about 25% were seen once. The sequences come from CD4+ T cells sorted from PBMCs, collected approximately 5 days after vaccination. This clonotype was obtained from a man in his fifties or sixties who received an inactivated influenza vaccine.

In DNA, the CDR3 is TGCAGCACCCGGGACACCCTCCGAGAGACCCAGTACTTC. It is translated as CSTRDTLRETQYF. The chain carries TRBV29-1 and TRBJ2-5; weak D call: TRBD1 (6 bases). In germline, CDR1 is SQVTM, CDR2 ANQGSEA. This CDR3 has 13 residues. V gave up 8 bases and J gave up 4 bases, with 17 bases separating them.